This TCR beta chain comes out of a study of T cell changes during pregnancy in multiple sclerosis. Germline lookup yields CDR1 MGHRA and CDR2 YSYEKL. V lost 0 bases, J lost 6 bases, and 6 bases stayed unmatched. The CDR3 length is 16 residues. Sequencing used immunoSEQ multiplex PCR; TCRdb keeps in-frame clones, though not all of them. Found here are 40,000 or so clones, around nine tenths of them singletons; the top ten hold more than 0.45%. This TCR was sampled from a female donor in good health, enrolled as a control in a pregnancy study. The sequencing here drew on CD4+ T cells from peripheral blood mononuclear cells, taken in the first trimester of pregnancy. The V and J genes are TRBV4-1 and TRBJ2-1, with 9 bases identical to TRBD2. CDR3 residues: CASSQERRGGINEQFF. The CDR3 bases are TGCGCCAGCAGCCAAGAACGGCGGGGGGGAATCAATGAGCAGTTCTTC.